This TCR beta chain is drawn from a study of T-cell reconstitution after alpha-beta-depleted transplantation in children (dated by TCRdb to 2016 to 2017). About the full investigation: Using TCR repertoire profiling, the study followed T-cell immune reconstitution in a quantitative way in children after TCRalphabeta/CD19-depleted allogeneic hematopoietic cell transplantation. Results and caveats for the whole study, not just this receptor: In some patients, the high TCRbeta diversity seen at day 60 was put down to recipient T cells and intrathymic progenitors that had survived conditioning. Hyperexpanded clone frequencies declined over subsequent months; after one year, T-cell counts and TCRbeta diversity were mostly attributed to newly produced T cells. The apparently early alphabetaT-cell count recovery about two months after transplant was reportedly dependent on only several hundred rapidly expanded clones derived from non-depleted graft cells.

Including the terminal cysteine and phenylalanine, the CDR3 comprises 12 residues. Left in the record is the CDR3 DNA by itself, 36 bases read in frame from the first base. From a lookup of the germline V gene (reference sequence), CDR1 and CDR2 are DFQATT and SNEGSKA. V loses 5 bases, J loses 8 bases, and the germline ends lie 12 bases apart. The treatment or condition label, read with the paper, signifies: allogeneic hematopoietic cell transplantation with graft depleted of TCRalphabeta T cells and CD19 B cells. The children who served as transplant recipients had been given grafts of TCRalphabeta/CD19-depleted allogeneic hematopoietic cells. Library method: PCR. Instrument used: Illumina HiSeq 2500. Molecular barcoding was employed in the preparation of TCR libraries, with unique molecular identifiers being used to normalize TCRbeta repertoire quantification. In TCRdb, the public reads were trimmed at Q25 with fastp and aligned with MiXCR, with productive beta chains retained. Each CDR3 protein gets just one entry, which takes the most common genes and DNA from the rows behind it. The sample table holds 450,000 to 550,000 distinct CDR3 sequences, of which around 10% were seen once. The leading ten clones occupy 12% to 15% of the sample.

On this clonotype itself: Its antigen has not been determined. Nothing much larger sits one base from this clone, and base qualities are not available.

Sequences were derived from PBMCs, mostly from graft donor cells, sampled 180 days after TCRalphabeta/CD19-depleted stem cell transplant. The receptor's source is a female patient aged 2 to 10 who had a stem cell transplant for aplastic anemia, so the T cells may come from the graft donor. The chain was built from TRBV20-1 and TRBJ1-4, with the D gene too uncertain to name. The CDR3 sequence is CSAEETGEKLFF. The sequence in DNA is TGCAGTGCTGAAGAGACGGGGGAAAAACTGTTTTTT.